These 13 T cell receptor beta chains were sequenced from one sample in a study of memory CD4+ T cells and cytomegalovirus serostatus. Single viable CD3+CD4+CD8-CD45RO+ cells were sorted as the memory CD4+ T cells. Here immunoSEQ multiplex PCR was the method, and the copy in TCRdb shows in-frame clones only, minus some. Counted here are tens of thousands of clones, around 83% occurring once; the ten biggest clones make up roughly 0.95%. Material: memory CD4+ T cells from blood. The receptors shown here come from an adult in good health and CMV-seronegative.

By frequency in the sample, this clone is medium-sized. The chain recombines TRBV7-2 with TRBJ2-7; a weak D match, TRBD1 (5 bases). Germline V gives CDR1 SGHTA, CDR2 FQGNSA. The CDR3 loop spans 15 amino acids. Trimming left V 5 bases short and J 0 bases short, with 14 bases between. The CDR3, as DNA: TGTGCCAGCAGCCCACGGTGGGGCAGCTCCTACGAGCAGTACTTC. This sequence encodes CASSPRWGSSYEQYF.

The V call is TRBV5-5, the J call TRBJ2-7, with D tentatively TRBD2 (5 bases). The germline CDR1 and CDR2 sequences are SGHKS and YYEKEE (reference sequence). The V gene lost 4 bases and the J gene lost 1 base, with 15 bases spanning the gap. The CDR3 covers 15 residues. Written as DNA, the CDR3 is TGTGCCAGCAGCCTTTCCAGCGGCCCTTCCTACGAGCAGTACTTC. It specifies CASSLSSGPSYEQYF.

The chain combines TRBV6-1 with TRBJ1-5; TRBD1 aligns across 10 bases. This CDR3 is built from 15 residues. The trim removed 7 bases at V and 6 bases at J, leaving 9 bases unmatched. From germline, CDR1 is MNHNS and CDR2 SASEGT. The CDR3 nucleotides are TGTGCCAGCACGACAGGGGGCACGAGGGGTCAGCCCCAGCATTTT. Residues: CASTTGGTRGQPQHF.

This clone was found a few times. Other DNA sequences in this specimen translate into the identical CDR3. The V call is TRBV5-1, the J call TRBJ1-5; TRBD1 matches 9 bases. From germline, CDR1 is SGHRS and CDR2 YFSETQ. CDR3 length equals 14 residues. The ends lost 4 bases at V and 4 bases at J; junction bases unmatched: 3. The CDR3 sequence: CASSPGTGNQPQHF. CDR3 coding DNA: TGCGCCAGCAGCCCTGGGACAGGGAATCAGCCCCAGCATTTT. Variable domain in full (rest from reference TRBV5-1 and TRBJ1-5): KAGVTQTPRYLIKTRGQQVTLSCSPISGHRSVSWYQQTPGQGLQFLFEYFSETQRNKGNFPGRFSGRQFSNSRSEMNVSTLELGDSALYLCASSPGTGNQPQHFGDGTRLSIL.

The chain combines TRBV27 with TRBJ2-2; the match to TRBD2 covers 9 bases. There are 16 residues in the CDR3. J lost 4 bases, V lost 3 bases, and 6 bases had no gene match. Germline V gene data show CDR1 as MNHEY and CDR2 as SMNVEV (reference sequence). The CDR3 nucleotides read TGTGCCAGCAGTTTTAGCCGCGGGGGGGCCACCGGGGAGCTGTTTTTT. This codes for CASSFSRGGATGELFF.

V and J are TRBV23-1 and TRBJ2-3, with 12 bases fitting TRBD2. TRBV23-1 is known as an ORF, though its function is uncertain. V was clipped by 2 bases and J by 5 bases; unmatched bases: 8. This CDR3 contains 17 residues. The CDR3 sequence: CASSQTPSGGAGDTQYF. The CDR3 region has the DNA TGCGCCAGCAGTCAAACCCCTAGCGGGGGGGCTGGAGATACGCAGTATTTT.

This chain joins TRBV6-5 and TRBJ2-3; no definite D call. The V gene lost 5 bases and the J gene lost 3 bases, with 9 bases spanning the gap. Germline loops: CDR1 MNHEY, CDR2 SVGAGI. The length of the CDR3 is 13 residues. CDR3 loop: CASSLRRTDTQYF. In nucleotides, the CDR3 is TGTGCCAGCAGTCTCAGGAGAACAGATACGCAGTATTTT.

The chain links TRBV5-1 to TRBJ1-1; possibly TRBD1 for D (5 bases). Germline V lookup: CDR1 SGHRS, CDR2 YFSETQ. V lost 4 bases to trimming and J lost 1 base, with 11 bases between them. The CDR3 runs to 14 residues. The chain's CDR3 is CASSRLGGNTEAFF. CDR3 bases: TGCGCCAGCAGCCGGCTGGGGGGGAACACTGAAGCTTTCTTT.

V gene TRBV10-3 combines with J gene TRBJ1-5, with 7 bases matching TRBD1. Trimming took 3 bases from V and 7 from J; bases not matched to a gene: 6. Germline CDR1 and CDR2: ENHRY and SYGVKD. This CDR3 region has 14 residues. CDR3: CAISDRQGEQPQHF. In nucleotides, the CDR3 is TGTGCCATCAGTGATAGACAGGGCGAGCAGCCCCAGCATTTT.

The sample holds one count of this clone. The chain uses TRBV18 and TRBJ1-5; maybe TRBD1 (5 bases). This CDR3 has 14 residues. Germline lookup yields CDR1 KGHSH and CDR2 LQKENI. The V end was cut by 2 bases, the J end by 6 bases, with 11 bases between. CDR3 sequence reads: CASSPGRGAQPQHF. The CDR3, as DNA: TGTGCCAGCTCACCAGGGAGAGGGGCTCAGCCCCAGCATTTT.

This chain links TRBV28 with TRBJ2-7; 9 bases are shared with TRBD1. The CDR3 has 15 residues. Trimming removed 3 bases from V and 2 bases from J; junction bases left unmatched: 5. Germline CDR1 and CDR2: MDHEN and SYDVKM. The CDR3 loop reads CASSFMGQGTYEQYF. For the CDR3, the DNA is TGTGCCAGCAGTTTTATGGGACAGGGTACCTACGAGCAGTACTTC.

The J gene is TRBJ2-2, the V gene TRBV18; no firm D call. Deletions cut 3 bases from V and 2 bases from J, with 13 bases between. This CDR3 is 16 amino acids long. CDR1 is KGHSH and CDR2 is LQKENI in the germline V gene. As DNA, the CDR3 is TGTGCCAGCTCACCTAAAACAGCTAGAAACACCGGGGAGCTGTTTTTT. Amino acids: CASSPKTARNTGELFF.

The CDR3 nucleotides read TGCGCCAGCAGCTTGGTTTCCGAATACGAGCAGTACTTC. Amino acid sequence: CASSLVSEYEQYF. This chain joins TRBV5-1 and TRBJ2-7; no clear D gene. Germline loops: CDR1 SGHRS, CDR2 YFSETQ. V was trimmed by 0 bases and J by 4 bases, leaving 8 bases between them. CDR3 size: 13 residues. The full variable domain, in which reference TRBV5-1 and TRBJ2-7 provide the parts outside the CDR3, is KAGVTQTPRYLIKTRGQQVTLSCSPISGHRSVSWYQQTPGQGLQFLFEYFSETQRNKGNFPGRFSGRQFSNSRSEMNVSTLELGDSALYLCASSLVSEYEQYFGPGTRLTVT.